The rows below give T cell receptor beta chains drawn from one sample of a study of blood T cell repertoires in COVID-19. The data were produced by immunoSEQ multiplex PCR, yet TCRdb's version contains in-frame clones alone and is incomplete. The repertoire holds a few hundred thousand clones, with 80% to 90% as singletons. Sequencing was done on a sample of PBMCs or T cells enriched from blood (not recorded which). The receptors here all came from a man aged 25-40 years who had recovered from COVID-19. Both conserved end residues are part of each CDR3. The order of the fields is CDR3 protein, CDR3 DNA, J gene, clone size, V gene, D gene. D genes are given only for firm matches. Only some rows state a clone size, as once, few, many or a class for expanded clones.

CDR3 protein: CSVDRVNTGELFF; CDR3 DNA: TGCAGCGTTGACAGGGTAAACACCGGGGAGCTGTTTTTT; J gene: TRBJ2-2; clone size: NA; V gene: TRBV29-1; D gene: NA
CDR3 protein: CASSEGGTYGYTF; CDR3 DNA: TGTGCCAGTAGCGAGGGGGGGACGTATGGCTACACCTTC; J gene: TRBJ1-2; clone size: NA; V gene: TRBV19; D gene: NA
CDR3 protein: CASNLKRSYEQYF; CDR3 DNA: TGTGCCTCAAATCTAAAAAGATCCTACGAGCAGTACTTC; J gene: TRBJ2-7; clone size: NA; V gene: TRBV2; D gene: NA
CDR3 protein: CASSETWAGTVREQYF; CDR3 DNA: TGTGCCAGCTCCGAAACTTGGGCCGGGACAGTTAGGGAGCAGTACTTC; J gene: TRBJ2-7; clone size: NA; V gene: TRBV18; D gene: TRBD1
CDR3 protein: CASTRGGGMTDTQYF; CDR3 DNA: TGTGCCAGCACCCGAGGGGGGGGAATGACAGATACGCAGTATTTT; J gene: TRBJ2-3; clone size: NA; V gene: TRBV6-5; D gene: NA
CDR3 protein: CASSVDGLGGYTF; CDR3 DNA: TGTGCCAGCAGCGTAGACGGGTTGGGTGGCTACACCTTC; J gene: TRBJ1-2; clone size: NA; V gene: TRBV9; D gene: NA
CDR3 protein: CASSVEQGTYGYTF; CDR3 DNA: TGTGCCAGCAGTGTTGAACAGGGAACTTACGGCTACACCTTC; J gene: TRBJ1-2; clone size: once; V gene: TRBV2; D gene: NA
CDR3 protein: CASSQQGRYQPQHF; CDR3 DNA: TGTGCCAGCAGCCAGCAGGGGCGTTATCAGCCCCAGCATTTT; J gene: TRBJ1-5; clone size: NA; V gene: TRBV4-2; D gene: NA
CDR3 protein: CASSQDSAGFEFDTDTQYF; CDR3 DNA: TGCGCCAGCAGCCAAGATTCTGCGGGGTTCGAATTTGACACAGATACGCAGTATTTT; J gene: TRBJ2-3; clone size: NA; V gene: TRBV4-3; D gene: NA
CDR3 protein: CASSVAGGSSYEQYF; CDR3 DNA: TGTGCCAGCAGCGTAGCGGGGGGGAGCTCCTACGAGCAGTACTTC; J gene: TRBJ2-7; clone size: NA; V gene: TRBV2; D gene: TRBD2
CDR3 protein: CASSLVGRETQYF; CDR3 DNA: TGTGCCAGCAGCTTAGTTGGTCGGGAGACCCAGTACTTC; J gene: TRBJ2-5; clone size: NA; V gene: TRBV11-3; D gene: NA
CDR3 protein: CASNLGAGATGELFF; CDR3 DNA: TGTGCCAGCAACTTGGGAGCGGGGGCTACCGGGGAGCTGTTTTTT; J gene: TRBJ2-2; clone size: NA; V gene: TRBV11-2; D gene: TRBD2
CDR3 protein: CASSYSIVRLSYEQYF; CDR3 DNA: TGTGCCAGCAGTTACTCTATCGTTCGTCTCTCCTACGAGCAGTACTTC; J gene: TRBJ2-7; clone size: NA; V gene: TRBV6-5; D gene: NA
CDR3 protein: CASSETGGGRETQYF; CDR3 DNA: TGTGCCAGCAGTGAAACAGGGGGGGGGAGAGAGACCCAGTACTTC; J gene: TRBJ2-5; clone size: NA; V gene: TRBV2; D gene: NA
CDR3 protein: CASSSGQGVAGYTF; CDR3 DNA: TGCGCCAGCAGCTCGGGACAGGGGGTCGCTGGCTACACCTTC; J gene: TRBJ1-2; clone size: NA; V gene: TRBV5-1; D gene: TRBD1
CDR3 protein: CAISPAGLQETQYF; CDR3 DNA: TGTGCCATCAGTCCCGCAGGTTTACAAGAGACCCAGTACTTC; J gene: TRBJ2-5; clone size: NA; V gene: TRBV10-3; D gene: NA
CDR3 protein: CASLRDFYTDTQYF; CDR3 DNA: TGCGCCAGCCTCCGGGACTTTTACACAGATACGCAGTATTTT; J gene: TRBJ2-3; clone size: NA; V gene: TRBV5-1; D gene: NA
CDR3 protein: CASSPGRAQGSSYEQYF; CDR3 DNA: TGTGCCAGCAGTCCAGGGCGCGCACAGGGGAGCTCCTACGAGCAGTACTTC; J gene: TRBJ2-7; clone size: NA; V gene: TRBV27; D gene: TRBD1
CDR3 protein: CASSRQGGTEAFF; CDR3 DNA: TGTGCCAGCAGTCGACAGGGCGGAACTGAAGCTTTCTTT; J gene: TRBJ1-1; clone size: NA; V gene: TRBV27; D gene: TRBD1
CDR3 protein: CASINRGQGYGYTF; CDR3 DNA: TGTGCCAGCATAAACAGGGGGCAGGGCTATGGCTACACCTTC; J gene: TRBJ1-2; clone size: NA; V gene: TRBV6-5; D gene: TRBD1
CDR3 protein: CASSRDRGYGYTF; CDR3 DNA: TGTGCCAGCAGCCGGGACAGAGGCTATGGCTACACCTTC; J gene: TRBJ1-2; clone size: NA; V gene: TRBV6-5; D gene: TRBD1
CDR3 protein: CASSPGTSGGYEQFF; CDR3 DNA: TGTGCCAGCAGTCCCGGGACTAGCGGGGGATATGAGCAGTTCTTC; J gene: TRBJ2-1; clone size: NA; V gene: TRBV6-5; D gene: TRBD2
CDR3 protein: CSVQGQGSYNEQFF; CDR3 DNA: TGCAGCGTTCAAGGACAGGGGTCCTACAATGAGCAGTTCTTC; J gene: TRBJ2-1; clone size: NA; V gene: TRBV29-1; D gene: TRBD1
CDR3 protein: CATLRGGAAYEQYF; CDR3 DNA: TGTGCCACCCTCCGTGGGGGGGCCGCCTACGAGCAGTACTTC; J gene: TRBJ2-7; clone size: NA; V gene: TRBV6-5; D gene: NA